This entry features one TCR beta chain sequence. Antigen specificity is unknown. This entry belongs to a study of cytomegalovirus exposure and HLA in healthy donors. PCR involved 60 Vbeta and 13 Jbeta primers. Assay: immunoSEQ multiplex PCR; the TCRdb copy retains only in-frame clones and omits some. The table includes approximately 53,000 clones, more than 65% detected once. Overall study findings and caveats: It was reported that TCR beta sequences correctly inferred the HLA-A and HLA-B alleles for most subjects.

V lost 2 bases and J lost 3; bases outside the gene matches: 2. The germline V gene encodes CDR1 SGHTS and CDR2 YDEGEE. The CDR3 totals 13 residues. The V and J genes are TRBV5-8 and TRBJ2-7; 7 bases line up with TRBD1. Sequencing was performed on PBMCs. The sequence derives from a woman in her forties or fifties in good health and CMV-seronegative. CDR3 amino acids: CASSFDRDYEQYF. The DNA for the CDR3 is TGTGCCAGCAGCTTTGACAGGGACTACGAGCAGTACTTC.